The rows below give T cell receptor beta chains drawn from one sample of a study of human T cells and chemical hapten exposure. Using its own MiXCR run on the RACE reads, TCRdb lists one record per CDR3 protein. The repertoire consists of under 100,000 distinct CDR3 sequences, with approximately 9% occurring once and the leading ten covering about 2.5%. The sequences come from whole blood, collected in connection with sensitization to the hapten diphenylcyclopropenone (DPC). The receptor source for this set is a middle-aged man with alopecia areata. Some clones in this sample may be carry-over from other donors' samples. The CDR3 runs from the conserved cysteine through the conserved F or W. Each record gives: clone size, J gene, D gene, V gene, CDR3 protein, CDR3 DNA. D genes are given only for firm matches. Clone size appears in some rows only: once, few, many, or a class for an expanded clone.

abundance: -
j_gene: TRBJ2-2
d_gene: TRBD1
v_gene: TRBV29-1
CDR3aa: CSVWGPGQGRTGELFF
CDR3nt: TGCAGCGTTTGGGGTCCGGGACAGGGGCGCACCGGGGAGCTGTTTTTT

abundance: many
j_gene: TRBJ2-7
d_gene: TRBD2
v_gene: TRBV20-1
CDR3aa: CSAGLADYEQYF
CDR3nt: TGCAGTGCCGGACTAGCGGACTACGAGCAGTACTTC

abundance: many
j_gene: TRBJ2-5
d_gene: -
v_gene: TRBV29-1
CDR3aa: CSVEGGALVRDQETQYF
CDR3nt: TGCAGCGTTGAAGGGGGGGCGCTGGTTCGGGACCAAGAGACCCAGTACTTC

abundance: -
j_gene: TRBJ2-7
d_gene: -
v_gene: TRBV20-1
CDR3aa: CSAVRDQHYEQYF
CDR3nt: TGCAGTGCTGTCCGGGACCAGCACTACGAGCAGTACTTC

abundance: many
j_gene: TRBJ2-7
d_gene: -
v_gene: TRBV29-1
CDR3aa: CSVEGSSYEQYF
CDR3nt: TGCAGCGTTGAAGGGAGTTCCTACGAGCAGTACTTC

abundance: few
j_gene: TRBJ1-4
d_gene: -
v_gene: TRBV6-6
CDR3aa: CASREVGEKLFF
CDR3nt: TGTGCCAGCAGGGAAGTAGGGGAAAAACTGTTTTTT

abundance: -
j_gene: TRBJ2-7
d_gene: TRBD1
v_gene: TRBV15
CDR3aa: CATSRDTGQGTEQYF
CDR3nt: TGTGCCACCAGCAGAGATACGGGACAGGGGACGGAGCAGTACTTC

abundance: -
j_gene: TRBJ2-7
d_gene: TRBD2
v_gene: TRBV7-9
CDR3aa: CASSLGRFAGRAPEQYF
CDR3nt: TGTGCCAGCAGCTTAGGCCGCTTCGCCGGGAGGGCCCCCGAGCAGTACTTC

abundance: -
j_gene: TRBJ2-3
d_gene: -
v_gene: TRBV20-1
CDR3aa: CSASTLDTQYF
CDR3nt: TGCAGTGCTAGTACCTTAGATACGCAGTATTTT

abundance: few
j_gene: TRBJ2-1
d_gene: TRBD2
v_gene: TRBV23-1
CDR3aa: CASSQSPSGKWQFF
CDR3nt: TGCGCCAGCAGTCAATCCCCTAGCGGGAAATGGCAGTTCTTC

abundance: few
j_gene: TRBJ1-1
d_gene: -
v_gene: TRBV7-9
CDR3aa: CASSLGGSTEAFF
CDR3nt: TGTGCCAGCAGCTTAGGGGGGAGCACTGAAGCTTTCTTT

abundance: -
j_gene: TRBJ2-1
d_gene: -
v_gene: TRBV28
CDR3aa: CASSLALALGDNEQFF
CDR3nt: TGTGCCAGCAGTCTAGCCTTGGCCCTTGGGGACAATGAGCAGTTCTTC

abundance: many
j_gene: TRBJ2-2
d_gene: TRBD1
v_gene: TRBV6-5
CDR3aa: CASSTIRGLNTGELFF
CDR3nt: TGTGCCAGCAGTACGATAAGGGGGCTGAACACCGGGGAGCTGTTTTTT

abundance: -
j_gene: TRBJ2-2
d_gene: TRBD1
v_gene: TRBV30
CDR3aa: CAWIQGEDTGELFF
CDR3nt: TGTGCCTGGATACAGGGGGAGGACACCGGGGAGCTGTTTTTT

abundance: -
j_gene: TRBJ2-7
d_gene: TRBD2
v_gene: TRBV29-1
CDR3aa: CSVQSWEGRTYEQYF
CDR3nt: TGCAGCGTTCAATCTTGGGAGGGACGTACCTACGAGCAGTACTTC

abundance: many
j_gene: TRBJ1-1
d_gene: TRBD1
v_gene: TRBV9
CDR3aa: CASSVGQGNTEAFF
CDR3nt: TGTGCCAGCAGCGTTGGACAGGGGAACACTGAAGCTTTCTTT

abundance: -
j_gene: TRBJ1-1
d_gene: -
v_gene: TRBV20-1
CDR3aa: CSARPGISSTEAFF
CDR3nt: TGCAGTGCTAGACCCGGGATATCCTCCACTGAAGCTTTCTTT

abundance: many
j_gene: TRBJ1-4
d_gene: -
v_gene: TRBV13
CDR3aa: CASSQGLGVEKLFF
CDR3nt: TGTGCCAGCAGCCAGGGGTTGGGAGTGGAAAAACTGTTTTTT

abundance: many
j_gene: TRBJ2-7
d_gene: -
v_gene: TRBV4-2
CDR3aa: CASSQDGAGASYEQYF
CDR3nt: TGTGCCAGCAGCCAAGATGGGGCGGGGGCTTCCTACGAGCAGTACTTC

abundance: many
j_gene: TRBJ2-1
d_gene: TRBD2
v_gene: TRBV6-2/TRBV6-3
CDR3aa: CASLGLASYNEQFF
CDR3nt: TGTGCCAGCCTGGGACTAGCGTCCTACAATGAGCAGTTCTTC

abundance: few
j_gene: TRBJ2-7
d_gene: TRBD1
v_gene: TRBV12-3/TRBV12-4
CDR3aa: CASRPTGGSYEQYF
CDR3nt: TGTGCCAGCAGACCGACAGGGGGCTCCTACGAGCAGTACTTC

abundance: many
j_gene: TRBJ1-5
d_gene: -
v_gene: TRBV6-1
CDR3aa: CASSELGGSNQPQHF
CDR3nt: TGTGCCAGCAGTGAATTGGGGGGTTCGAATCAGCCCCAGCATTTT

abundance: many
j_gene: TRBJ2-7
d_gene: -
v_gene: TRBV6-1
CDR3aa: CASSEVGTASYEQYF
CDR3nt: TGTGCCAGCAGTGAAGTTGGGACGGCCTCCTACGAGCAGTACTTC

abundance: few
j_gene: TRBJ2-3
d_gene: -
v_gene: TRBV7-3
CDR3aa: CASSPSRADTQYF
CDR3nt: TGTGCCAGCAGCCCGAGTCGTGCAGATACGCAGTATTTT

abundance: many
j_gene: TRBJ1-1
d_gene: -
v_gene: TRBV15
CDR3aa: CATSREFGPNTEAFF
CDR3nt: TGTGCCACCAGCAGAGAGTTTGGGCCGAACACTGAAGCTTTCTTT

abundance: many
j_gene: TRBJ2-7
d_gene: TRBD1
v_gene: TRBV20-1
CDR3aa: CSARDRDRGTYEQYF
CDR3nt: TGCAGTGCTAGAGATCGGGACAGGGGGACCTACGAGCAGTACTTC

abundance: many
j_gene: TRBJ2-5
d_gene: -
v_gene: TRBV3-1
CDR3aa: CASSHDRPGGETQYF
CDR3nt: TGTGCCAGCAGCCACGACAGACCTGGGGGAGAGACCCAGTACTTC

abundance: -
j_gene: TRBJ2-3
d_gene: -
v_gene: TRBV29-1
CDR3aa: CSVGAHDGGEKYF
CDR3nt: TGCAGCGTTGGGGCCCACGATGGCGGGGAGAAGTATTTT

abundance: many
j_gene: TRBJ2-3
d_gene: -
v_gene: TRBV12-3/TRBV12-4
CDR3aa: CASTNGSDTQYF
CDR3nt: TGTGCCAGCACCAACGGGTCAGATACGCAGTATTTT

abundance: few
j_gene: TRBJ2-5
d_gene: TRBD2
v_gene: TRBV7-8
CDR3aa: CASSLAGWASGNLQETQYF
CDR3nt: TGTGCCAGCAGCTTAGCGGGGTGGGCTAGCGGGAACCTCCAAGAGACCCAGTACTTC

abundance: few
j_gene: TRBJ1-2
d_gene: -
v_gene: TRBV12-3/TRBV12-4
CDR3aa: CASSSRDILSYTF
CDR3nt: TGTGCCAGCAGTTCCCGGGACATCTTGAGCTACACCTTC

abundance: -
j_gene: TRBJ1-4
d_gene: -
v_gene: TRBV6-5
CDR3aa: CASSFRGIGEKLFF
CDR3nt: TGTGCCAGCAGTTTCAGGGGCATTGGTGAAAAACTGTTTTTT

abundance: many
j_gene: TRBJ1-4
d_gene: -
v_gene: TRBV4-2
CDR3aa: CASSQEGASEKLFF
CDR3nt: TGTGCCAGCAGCCAAGAAGGGGCATCGGAAAAACTGTTTTTT

abundance: many
j_gene: TRBJ2-6
d_gene: -
v_gene: TRBV7-2
CDR3aa: CASSKTGDNVLTF
CDR3nt: TGTGCCAGCAGCAAGACAGGCGACAACGTCCTGACTTTC

abundance: -
j_gene: TRBJ1-5
d_gene: -
v_gene: TRBV21-1
CDR3aa: CASQKNRWDQPQHF
CDR3nt: TGTGCCAGCCAGAAAAACCGCTGGGATCAGCCCCAGCATTTT

abundance: many
j_gene: TRBJ2-1
d_gene: TRBD2
v_gene: TRBV12-3/TRBV12-4
CDR3aa: CASSLILAGANANEQFF
CDR3nt: TGTGCCAGCAGTTTAATTCTAGCGGGAGCAAATGCCAATGAGCAGTTCTTC

abundance: -
j_gene: TRBJ2-7
d_gene: -
v_gene: TRBV7-6
CDR3aa: CASSLFAAEQYF
CDR3nt: TGTGCCAGCAGCTTATTCGCTGCCGAGCAGTACTTC

abundance: few
j_gene: TRBJ2-2
d_gene: -
v_gene: TRBV30
CDR3aa: CAWRAGGTGELFF
CDR3nt: TGTGCCTGGAGAGCGGGCGGGACCGGGGAGCTGTTTTTT

abundance: many
j_gene: TRBJ2-3
d_gene: TRBD1
v_gene: TRBV7-8
CDR3aa: CASSTDRADTQYF
CDR3nt: TGTGCCAGCAGCACGGACAGGGCAGATACGCAGTATTTT

abundance: -
j_gene: TRBJ1-1
d_gene: TRBD1
v_gene: TRBV27
CDR3aa: CASRGGQGVVWNTEAFF
CDR3nt: TGTGCCAGCAGGGGGGGACAGGGAGTGGTGTGGAACACTGAAGCTTTCTTT

abundance: many
j_gene: TRBJ1-2
d_gene: -
v_gene: TRBV29-1
CDR3aa: CSVEELPDGYTF
CDR3nt: TGCAGCGTTGAAGAACTCCCTGATGGCTACACCTTC

abundance: many
j_gene: TRBJ1-1
d_gene: -
v_gene: TRBV29-1
CDR3aa: CSVAKGMGLNTEAFF
CDR3nt: TGCAGCGTTGCGAAGGGGATGGGGCTGAACACTGAAGCTTTCTTT

abundance: many
j_gene: TRBJ2-1
d_gene: TRBD2
v_gene: TRBV24-1
CDR3aa: CATSDRTSGRFVYNEQFF
CDR3nt: TGTGCCACCAGTGACCGGACTAGCGGGAGGTTCGTATACAATGAGCAGTTCTTC

abundance: many
j_gene: TRBJ2-3
d_gene: TRBD2
v_gene: TRBV6-2/TRBV6-3
CDR3aa: CASSYSPSGATDTQYF
CDR3nt: TGTGCCAGCAGTTACAGCCCTAGCGGGGCCACAGATACGCAGTATTTT

abundance: -
j_gene: TRBJ2-1
d_gene: TRBD2
v_gene: TRBV14
CDR3aa: CASSQLAGLGSGIYNEQFF
CDR3nt: TGTGCCAGCAGCCAATTGGCCGGCTTGGGTAGCGGGATCTACAATGAGCAGTTCTTC

abundance: many
j_gene: TRBJ1-5
d_gene: TRBD1
v_gene: TRBV2
CDR3aa: CASSTGQGNFNQPQHF
CDR3nt: TGTGCCAGCAGCACAGGACAGGGGAATTTTAATCAGCCCCAGCATTTT

abundance: -
j_gene: TRBJ2-7
d_gene: TRBD1
v_gene: TRBV5-1
CDR3aa: CASSLVAGGAYEQYF
CDR3nt: TGCGCCAGCAGCTTGGTTGCAGGGGGCGCCTACGAGCAGTACTTC

abundance: -
j_gene: TRBJ2-7
d_gene: TRBD2
v_gene: TRBV9
CDR3aa: CASSPPGDGRAYEQYF
CDR3nt: TGTGCCAGCAGTCCCCCCGGCGATGGGAGGGCGTACGAGCAGTACTTC

abundance: few
j_gene: TRBJ2-4
d_gene: TRBD1
v_gene: TRBV28
CDR3aa: CASSLGDREWSKNIQYF
CDR3nt: TGTGCCAGCAGTTTAGGGGACAGGGAGTGGTCCAAAAACATTCAGTACTTC

abundance: few
j_gene: TRBJ2-7
d_gene: TRBD2
v_gene: TRBV5-4
CDR3aa: CASSWGTSYEQYF
CDR3nt: TGTGCCAGCAGCTGGGGGACTAGCTACGAGCAGTACTTC

abundance: few
j_gene: TRBJ1-2
d_gene: -
v_gene: TRBV28
CDR3aa: CASSSRDYGYTF
CDR3nt: TGTGCCAGCAGTAGCAGGGACTATGGCTACACCTTC

abundance: many
j_gene: TRBJ2-3
d_gene: -
v_gene: TRBV2
CDR3aa: CASSEARAPTQYF
CDR3nt: TGTGCCAGCAGTGAAGCTAGGGCCCCTACGCAGTATTTT

abundance: few
j_gene: TRBJ2-1
d_gene: -
v_gene: TRBV15
CDR3aa: CATSNRLGIYNEQFF
CDR3nt: TGTGCCACCAGCAACCGACTGGGAATCTACAATGAGCAGTTCTTC

abundance: -
j_gene: TRBJ2-4
d_gene: TRBD1
v_gene: TRBV5-4
CDR3aa: CASSSGTGAKNIQYF
CDR3nt: TGTGCCAGCAGTTCCGGGACAGGGGCCAAAAACATTCAGTACTTC

abundance: many
j_gene: TRBJ2-3
d_gene: TRBD1
v_gene: TRBV29-1
CDR3aa: CSVDRGTGKDTDTQYF
CDR3nt: TGCAGCGTTGATAGGGGGACAGGGAAAGACACAGATACGCAGTATTTT